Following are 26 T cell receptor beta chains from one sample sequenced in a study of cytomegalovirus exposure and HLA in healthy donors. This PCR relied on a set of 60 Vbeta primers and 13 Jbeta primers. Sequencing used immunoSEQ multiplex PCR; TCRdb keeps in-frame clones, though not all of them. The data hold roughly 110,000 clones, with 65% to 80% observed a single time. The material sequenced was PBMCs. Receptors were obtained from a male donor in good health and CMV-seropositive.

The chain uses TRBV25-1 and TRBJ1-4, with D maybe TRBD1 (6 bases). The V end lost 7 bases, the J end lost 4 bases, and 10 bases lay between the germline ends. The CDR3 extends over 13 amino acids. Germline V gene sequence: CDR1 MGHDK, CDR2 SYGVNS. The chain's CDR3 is CASTGGHNEKLFF. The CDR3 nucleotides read TGTGCCAGCACGGGGGGGCATAATGAAAAACTGTTTTTT.

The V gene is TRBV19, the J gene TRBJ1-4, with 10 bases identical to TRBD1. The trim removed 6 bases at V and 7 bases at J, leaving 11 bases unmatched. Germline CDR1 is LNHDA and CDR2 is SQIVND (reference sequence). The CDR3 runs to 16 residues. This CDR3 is CASRNIPGQGPEKLFF. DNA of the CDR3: TGTGCCAGTAGAAATATTCCGGGACAGGGGCCTGAAAAACTGTTTTTT.

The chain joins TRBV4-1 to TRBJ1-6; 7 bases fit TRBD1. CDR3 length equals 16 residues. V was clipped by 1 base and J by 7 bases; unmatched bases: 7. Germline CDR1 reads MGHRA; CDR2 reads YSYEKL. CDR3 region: CASSQATGTVNSPLHF. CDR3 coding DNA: TGCGCCAGCAGCCAAGCAACCGGGACAGTAAATTCACCCCTCCACTTT.

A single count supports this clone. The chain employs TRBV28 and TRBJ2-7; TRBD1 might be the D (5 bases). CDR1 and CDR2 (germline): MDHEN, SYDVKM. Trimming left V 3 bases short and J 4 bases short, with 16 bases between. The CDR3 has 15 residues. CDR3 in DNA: TGTGCCAGCAGTTTGCAGGGTGGGGTTCCGTACGAGCAGTACTTC. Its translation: CASSLQGGVPYEQYF.

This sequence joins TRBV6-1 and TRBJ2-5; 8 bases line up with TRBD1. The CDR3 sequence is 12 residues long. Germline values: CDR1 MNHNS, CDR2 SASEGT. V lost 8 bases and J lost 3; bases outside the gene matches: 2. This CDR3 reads CASETGEETQYF. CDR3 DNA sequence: TGTGCCAGCGAGACAGGGGAAGAGACCCAGTACTTC.

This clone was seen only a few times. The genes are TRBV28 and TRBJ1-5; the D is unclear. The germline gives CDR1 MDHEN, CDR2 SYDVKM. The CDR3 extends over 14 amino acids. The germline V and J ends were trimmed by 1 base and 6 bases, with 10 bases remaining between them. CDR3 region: CASSLYSGSQPQHF. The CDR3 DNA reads TGTGCCAGCAGTTTATATTCCGGGAGTCAGCCCCAGCATTTT. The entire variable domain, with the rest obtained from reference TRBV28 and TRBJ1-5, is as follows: DVKVTQSSRYLVKRTGEKVFLECVQDMDHENMFWYRQDPGLGLRLIYFSYDVKMKEKGDIPEGYSVSREKKERFSLILESASTNQTSMYLCASSLYSGSQPQHFGDGTRLSIL.

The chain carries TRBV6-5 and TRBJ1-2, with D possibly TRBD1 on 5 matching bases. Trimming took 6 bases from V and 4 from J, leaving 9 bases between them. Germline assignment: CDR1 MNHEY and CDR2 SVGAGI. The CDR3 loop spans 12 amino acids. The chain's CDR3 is CASRADTYGYTF. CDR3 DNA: TGTGCCAGCAGGGCGGACACCTATGGCTACACCTTC.

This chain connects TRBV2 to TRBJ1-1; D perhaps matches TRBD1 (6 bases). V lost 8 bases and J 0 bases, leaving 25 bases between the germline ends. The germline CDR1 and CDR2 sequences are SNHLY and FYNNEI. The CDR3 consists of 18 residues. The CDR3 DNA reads TGTGCCAGCCCTAAGAGCAAGGGGGGGCGCCGGGTGAACACTGAAGCTTTCTTT. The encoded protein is CASPKSKGGRRVNTEAFF. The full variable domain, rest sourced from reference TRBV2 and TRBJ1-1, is EPEVTQTPSHQVTQMGQEVILRCVPISNHLYFYWYRQILGQKVEFLVSFYNNEISEKSEIFDDQFSVERPDGSNFTLKIRSTKLEDSAMYFCASPKSKGGRRVNTEAFFGQGTRLTVV.

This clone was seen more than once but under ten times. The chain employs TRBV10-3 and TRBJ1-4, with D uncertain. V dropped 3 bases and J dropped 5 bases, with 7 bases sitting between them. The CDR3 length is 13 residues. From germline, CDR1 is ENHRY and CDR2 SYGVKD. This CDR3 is CAISEDLNEKLFF. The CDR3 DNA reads TGTGCCATCAGTGAAGATCTAAATGAAAAACTGTTTTTT.

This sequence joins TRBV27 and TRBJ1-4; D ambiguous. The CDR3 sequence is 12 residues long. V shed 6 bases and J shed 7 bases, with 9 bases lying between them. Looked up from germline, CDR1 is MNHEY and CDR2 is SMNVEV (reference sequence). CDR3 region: CASRSVGEKLFF. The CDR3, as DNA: TGTGCCAGCAGATCAGTTGGTGAAAAACTGTTTTTT.

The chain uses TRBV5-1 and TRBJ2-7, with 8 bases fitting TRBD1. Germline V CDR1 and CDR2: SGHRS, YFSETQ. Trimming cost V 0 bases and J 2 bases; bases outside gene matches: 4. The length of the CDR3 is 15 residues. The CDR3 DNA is TGCGCCAGCAGCTTGGCCACGGGACAGGCCTACGAGCAGTACTTC. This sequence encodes CASSLATGQAYEQYF.

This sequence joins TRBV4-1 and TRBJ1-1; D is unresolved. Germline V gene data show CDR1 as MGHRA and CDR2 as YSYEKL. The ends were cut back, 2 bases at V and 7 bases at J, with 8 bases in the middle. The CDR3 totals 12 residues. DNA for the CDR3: TGCGCCAGCAGCCAATCTACGGGTGAAGCTTTCTTT. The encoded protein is CASSQSTGEAFF.

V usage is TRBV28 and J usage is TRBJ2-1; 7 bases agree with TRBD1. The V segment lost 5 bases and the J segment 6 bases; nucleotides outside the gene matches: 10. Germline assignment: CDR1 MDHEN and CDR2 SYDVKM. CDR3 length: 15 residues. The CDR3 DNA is TGTGCCAGCAGTCAGTTCCGACAGGGTGGCAATGAGCAGTTCTTC. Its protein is CASSQFRQGGNEQFF. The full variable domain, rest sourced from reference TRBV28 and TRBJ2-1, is DVKVTQSSRYLVKRTGEKVFLECVQDMDHENMFWYRQDPGLGLRLIYFSYDVKMKEKGDIPEGYSVSREKKERFSLILESASTNQTSMYLCASSQFRQGGNEQFFGPGTRLTVL.

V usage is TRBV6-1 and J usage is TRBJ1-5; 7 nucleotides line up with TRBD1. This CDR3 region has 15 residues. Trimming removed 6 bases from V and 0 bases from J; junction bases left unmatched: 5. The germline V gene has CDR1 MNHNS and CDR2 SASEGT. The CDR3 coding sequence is TGTGCCAGCAGCGTGGGACAGCCTAGCAATCAGCCCCAGCATTTT. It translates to CASSVGQPSNQPQHF.

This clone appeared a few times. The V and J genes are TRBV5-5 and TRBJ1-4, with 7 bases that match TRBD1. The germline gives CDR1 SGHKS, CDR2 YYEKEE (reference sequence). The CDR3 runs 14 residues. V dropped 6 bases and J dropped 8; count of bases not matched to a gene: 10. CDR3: CASTFRQGREKLFF. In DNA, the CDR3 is TGTGCCAGCACCTTCCGACAGGGACGAGAAAAACTGTTTTTT.

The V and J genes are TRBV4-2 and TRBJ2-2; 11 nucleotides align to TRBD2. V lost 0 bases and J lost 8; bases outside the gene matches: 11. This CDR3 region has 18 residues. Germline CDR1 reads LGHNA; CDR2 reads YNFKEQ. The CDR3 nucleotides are TGTGCCAGCAGCCAAGATAGGGGTAGCGGGGGGGCCTTGGGGGAGCTGTTTTTT. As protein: CASSQDRGSGGALGELFF.

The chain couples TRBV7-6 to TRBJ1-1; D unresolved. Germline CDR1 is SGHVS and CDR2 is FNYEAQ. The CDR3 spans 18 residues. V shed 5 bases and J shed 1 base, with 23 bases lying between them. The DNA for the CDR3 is TGTGCCAGCAGCGCTAGCATAGGAAGGGCATCCTCGAACACTGAAGCTTTCTTT. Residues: CASSASIGRASSNTEAFF.

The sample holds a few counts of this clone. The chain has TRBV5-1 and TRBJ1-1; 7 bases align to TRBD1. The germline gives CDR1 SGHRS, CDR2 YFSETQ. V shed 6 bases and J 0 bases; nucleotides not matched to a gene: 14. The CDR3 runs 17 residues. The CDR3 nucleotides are TGCGCCAGCACTAGGGGGACAGCCGAGGGGATGAACACTGAAGCTTTCTTT. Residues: CASTRGTAEGMNTEAFF.

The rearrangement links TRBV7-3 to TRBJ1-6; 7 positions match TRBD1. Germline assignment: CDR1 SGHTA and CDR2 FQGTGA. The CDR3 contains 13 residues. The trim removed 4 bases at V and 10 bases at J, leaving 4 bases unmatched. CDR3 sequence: CASSSRQGSPLHF. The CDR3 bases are TGTGCCAGCAGCTCCCGACAGGGATCACCCCTCCACTTT. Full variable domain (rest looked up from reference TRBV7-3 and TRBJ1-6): GAGVSQTPSNKVTEKGKYVELRCDPISGHTALYWYRQSLGQGPEFLIYFQGTGAADDSGLPNDRFFAVRPEGSVSTLKIQRTERGDSAVYLCASSSRQGSPLHFGNGTRLTVT.

The CDR3 sequence is CASIQVPNEQEKLFF. The CDR3 nucleotides read TGTGCCAGCATTCAGGTCCCGAACGAGCAAGAAAAACTGTTTTTT. This chain joins TRBV21-1 and TRBJ1-4; the table's D call, TRBD1, has no DNA check behind it. TRBV21-1 is labeled a pseudogene. This CDR3 is 15 amino acids long.

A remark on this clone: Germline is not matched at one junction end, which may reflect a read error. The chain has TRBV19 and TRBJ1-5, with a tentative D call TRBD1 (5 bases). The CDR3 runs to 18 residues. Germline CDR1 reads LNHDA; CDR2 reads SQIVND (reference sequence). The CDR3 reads CASSIGGSYAYSNQPQNF. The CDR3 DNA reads TGTGCCAGTAGTATCGGGGGTTCCTACGCTTATAGCAATCAGCCCCAGAATTTT.

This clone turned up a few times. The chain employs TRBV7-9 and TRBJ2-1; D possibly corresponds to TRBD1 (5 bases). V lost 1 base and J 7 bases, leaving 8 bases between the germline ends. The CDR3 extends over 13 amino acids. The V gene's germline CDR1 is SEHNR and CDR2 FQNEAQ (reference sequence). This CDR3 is CASSLGQPNEQFF. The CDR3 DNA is TGTGCCAGCAGCTTAGGACAGCCGAATGAGCAGTTCTTC.

CDR3 protein: CASSGQGGYTF. DNA for the CDR3: TGTGCCAGCAGTGGACAGGGAGGCTACACCTTC. The chain is built from TRBV28 and TRBJ1-2, with 8 bases that match TRBD1. V gave up 5 bases and J gave up 8 bases; unmatched junction bases: 1. In germline, CDR1 is MDHEN, CDR2 SYDVKM. The CDR3 consists of 11 residues.

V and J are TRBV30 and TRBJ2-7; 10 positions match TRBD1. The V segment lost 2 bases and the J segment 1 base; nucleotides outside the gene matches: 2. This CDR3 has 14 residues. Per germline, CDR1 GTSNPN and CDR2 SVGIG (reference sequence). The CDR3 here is CAWSQGQGSYEQYF. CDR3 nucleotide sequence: TGTGCCTGGAGTCAGGGACAGGGGTCCTACGAGCAGTACTTC.

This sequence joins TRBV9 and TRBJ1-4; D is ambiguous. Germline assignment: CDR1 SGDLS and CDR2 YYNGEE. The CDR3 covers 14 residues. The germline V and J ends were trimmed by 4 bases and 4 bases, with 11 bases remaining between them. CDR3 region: CASSKLNSNEKLFF. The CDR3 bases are TGTGCCAGCAGCAAACTTAATAGTAATGAAAAACTGTTTTTT.

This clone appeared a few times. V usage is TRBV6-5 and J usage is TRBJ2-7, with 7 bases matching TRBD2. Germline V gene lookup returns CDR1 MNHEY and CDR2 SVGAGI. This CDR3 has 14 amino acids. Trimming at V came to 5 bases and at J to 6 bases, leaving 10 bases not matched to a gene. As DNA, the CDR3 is TGTGCCAGCAGTGAGGGCGGGAGCTTAAGCGAGCAGTACTTC. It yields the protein CASSEGGSLSEQYF.